These 26 T cell receptor beta chains were sequenced from one sample in a study of CD8+ T cells in alopecia areata. In each case, RNA was isolated and then reverse transcribed into cDNA as the sequencing template. Repertoires were generated with immunoSEQ multiplex PCR, while TCRdb's copy carries only in-frame clones and drops some. Of some 210,000 clones listed, 57% were seen once; the top ten hold 0.45%. The sequencing here drew on CD4+ T cells sorted from blood, taken at week 0. The receptor set was obtained from a human donor with alopecia areata.

This chain joins TRBV7-2 and TRBJ1-2; D remains unclear. The CDR3 contains 15 residues. Germline CDR1 is SGHTA and CDR2 is FQGNSA. V gave up 1 base and J gave up 0 bases, with 9 bases separating them. CDR3 in amino acids: CASSLVVLANYGYTF. The CDR3 DNA reads TGTGCCAGCAGCTTAGTAGTCTTGGCTAACTATGGCTACACCTTC. The complete variable domain, with remaining parts taken from reference TRBV7-2 and TRBJ1-2, reads GAGVSQSPSNKVTEKGKDVELRCDPISGHTALYWYRQSLGQGLEFLIYFQGNSAPDKSGLPSDRFSAERTGGSVSTLTIQRTQQEDSAVYLCASSLVVLANYGYTFGSGTRLTVV.

There are a few counts of this clone. The V call is TRBV14, the J call TRBJ1-2, with TRBD1 identical over 8 bases. In germline, CDR1 is SGHDN, CDR2 FVKESK. The CDR3 length is 15 residues. V lost 2 bases and J lost 7; bases outside the gene matches: 9. The CDR3 DNA reads as TGTGCCAGCAGCCAATCAAGGACAGGGATAGGTGGCTACACCTTC. It yields the protein CASSQSRTGIGGYTF.

The table lists this clone with a few counts. V and J are TRBV18 and TRBJ1-1; 8 nucleotides agree with TRBD1. This CDR3 comprises 15 residues. Per the germline V gene, CDR1 is KGHSH and CDR2 is LQKENI. V was pared by 3 bases and J by 1 base, with 4 bases of the junction left unmatched. The CDR3 protein is CASSPSGTGNTEAFF. Written as DNA, the CDR3 is TGTGCCAGCTCACCTTCTGGGACAGGGAACACTGAAGCTTTCTTT. Complete variable domain (other parts from reference TRBV18 and TRBJ1-1): NAGVMQNPRHLVRRRGQEARLRCSPMKGHSHVYWYRQLPEEGLKFMVYLQKENIIDESGMPKERFSAEFPKEGPSILRIQQVVRGDSAAYFCASSPSGTGNTEAFFGQGTRLTVV.

The chain joins TRBV29-1 to TRBJ1-2; D may be TRBD1 (6 bases). This CDR3 has 13 residues. Trimming removed 6 bases from V and 4 bases from J, with 15 bases in between. From germline, CDR1 is SQVTM and CDR2 ANQGSEA. The CDR3 DNA reads TGCAGCGTCCTCAGGGGTCCCAGCTATGGCTACACCTTC. Protein sequence: CSVLRGPSYGYTF.

The chain uses TRBV10-3 and TRBJ1-5; no clear D. CDR3 length: 15 residues. Trimming took 0 bases from V and 5 from J, leaving 11 bases between them. Germline V gene lookup returns CDR1 ENHRY and CDR2 SYGVKD. For the CDR3, the DNA is TGTGCCATCAGTGAGTCGCTGGCCCTCTATCAGCCCCAGCATTTT. This sequence encodes CAISESLALYQPQHF.

This clone occurred a few times. The chain combines TRBV5-1 with TRBJ2-1; 7 positions match TRBD2. The germline gives CDR1 SGHRS, CDR2 YFSETQ. J was trimmed by 5 bases and V by 4 bases; bases with no gene match: 9. The CDR3 spans 15 residues. CDR3 amino acids: CASSVGTTRNNEQFF. The DNA of the CDR3 is TGCGCCAGCAGCGTCGGGACTACTAGGAACAATGAGCAGTTCTTC.

This clone was recorded once. The J gene is TRBJ2-7, the V gene TRBV9; TRBD2 might be the D (6 bases). The V gene's germline CDR1 is SGDLS and CDR2 YYNGEE. V was shortened by 3 bases and J by 4 bases, with 14 bases between the two germline ends. CDR3 length: 14 residues. CDR3 DNA sequence: TGTGCCAGCAGCGCAAGGGACTTTCCATACGAGCAGTACTTC. Protein sequence: CASSARDFPYEQYF.

This chain uses TRBV27 with TRBJ2-1; the match to TRBD2 covers 11 bases. The CDR3 is 15 amino acids. J lost 6 bases, V lost 6 bases, and 7 bases had no gene match. Germline loops: CDR1 MNHEY, CDR2 SMNVEV (reference sequence). This CDR3 is CASRPTGTSGNEQFF. The DNA of the CDR3 is TGTGCCAGCAGGCCCACCGGGACTAGCGGCAATGAGCAGTTCTTC.

In this sample, this clone turned up a few times. The chain couples TRBV7-9 to TRBJ1-1, with D hard to call. The CDR3 runs to 14 residues. The V gene lost 5 bases and the J gene lost 0 bases, with 10 bases spanning the gap. The germline V gene encodes CDR1 SEHNR and CDR2 FQNEAQ (reference sequence). The CDR3 here is CASSQTSLNTEAFF. The DNA of the CDR3 is TGTGCCAGCAGCCAAACAAGCTTGAACACTGAAGCTTTCTTT.

The V call is TRBV5-1, the J call TRBJ2-2; D gene uncertain. The CDR3 totals 13 residues. V was pared by 4 bases and J by 1 base, with 5 bases between. Germline values: CDR1 SGHRS, CDR2 YFSETQ. CDR3 DNA: TGCGCCAGCAGCCTCCAGAACACCGGGGAGCTGTTTTTT. It specifies CASSLQNTGELFF.

The chain couples TRBV15 to TRBJ2-7; D is possibly TRBD1 (6 bases). The CDR3 runs 15 residues. Germline V gene lookup returns CDR1 LNHNV and CDR2 YYDKDF (reference sequence). V lost 3 bases and J lost 3, with 15 bases in between. CDR3: CATSSYTGSGYEQYF. The CDR3 nucleotides are TGTGCCACCAGCAGCTACACAGGGAGTGGCTACGAGCAGTACTTC.

The rearrangement uses TRBV30 and TRBJ1-2; D is undetermined. Germline-derived CDR1 and CDR2 are GTSNPN and SVGIG (reference sequence). The CDR3 totals 13 residues. Trimming cost V 3 bases and J 2 bases, with 10 bases left between them. The CDR3 DNA sequence: TGTGCCTGGAGGGGTCCGGGGAACTATGGCTACACCTTC. Translated, it gives CAWRGPGNYGYTF.

V gene TRBV9 combines with J gene TRBJ1-2; D gene unclear. V shed 1 base and J shed 3 bases, with 4 bases lying between them. This CDR3 spans 12 amino acids. Germline V lookup: CDR1 SGDLS, CDR2 YYNGEE. Here the CDR3 DNA reads TGTGCCAGCAGCGTACTCCACTATGGCTACACCTTC. Translating gives CASSVLHYGYTF. The full variable domain, its missing parts supplied by reference TRBV9 and TRBJ1-2, is DSGVTQTPKHLITATGQRVTLRCSPRSGDLSVYWYQQSLDQGLQFLIQYYNGEERAKGNILERFSAQQFPDLHSELNLSSLELGDSALYFCASSVLHYGYTFGSGTRLTVV.

The chain employs TRBV7-6 and TRBJ2-7; D is uncertain. The CDR3 loop spans 15 amino acids. The ends were cut back, 3 bases at V and 2 bases at J, with 14 bases in the middle. CDR1 and CDR2 from the germline V gene are SGHVS and FNYEAQ. The CDR3 sequence is CASSFGPQAPYEQYF. CDR3 sequence (DNA): TGTGCCAGCAGCTTCGGGCCCCAGGCCCCCTACGAGCAGTACTTC.

The chain combines TRBV27 with TRBJ1-2; 10 bases are a match to TRBD1. Germline CDR1 reads MNHEY; CDR2 reads SMNVEV (reference sequence). CDR3 length: 15 residues. V gave up 4 bases and J gave up 8 bases; unmatched junction bases: 10. The CDR3: CASSSLGQGLGGYTF. The CDR3 DNA reads TGTGCCAGCAGTTCGCTGGGACAGGGGCTTGGAGGCTACACCTTC.

This clone is classed as medium-sized. The CDR3 nucleotides read TGTGCCAGCAGCTTTCCCGGGACAGGGGGTACTGAAGCTTTCTTT. Residues: CASSFPGTGGTEAFF. The genes are TRBV7-2 and TRBJ1-1; 11 nucleotides line up with TRBD1. Germline assignment: CDR1 SGHTA and CDR2 FQGNSA. CDR3 size: 15 residues. J lost 5 bases, V lost 3 bases, and 5 bases had no gene match.

The chain is built from TRBV23-1 and TRBJ1-2; 10 bases are shared with TRBD1. TRBV23-1 falls under the ORF class, with uncertain function. The junction had 3 bases not matched to a gene; V was cut back by 3 bases and J by 5 bases. This CDR3 spans 14 amino acids. The CDR3, as DNA: TGCGCCAGCAGTCATGGGGGACAGGGGTATGGCTACACCTTC. It translates to CASSHGGQGYGYTF.

The J gene is TRBJ2-2, the V gene TRBV6-5, with D maybe TRBD1 (5 bases). This CDR3 contains 13 residues. V gave up 7 bases and J gave up 12 bases, with 18 bases separating them. The V gene's germline CDR1 is MNHEY and CDR2 SVGAGI. For the CDR3, the DNA is TGTGCCAGCACTGACAGTCTTCGAGCGAAGCTGTTTTTT. Residues: CASTDSLRAKLFF.

In this sample, this clone turned up a few times. This chain joins TRBV6-6 and TRBJ1-4; TRBD1 is a possible D gene (5 bases). Germline V gives CDR1 MNHNY, CDR2 SVGAGI (reference sequence). The CDR3 extends over 13 amino acids. V lost 6 bases and J 8 bases, leaving 13 bases between the germline ends. CDR3 protein: CASSPGGEEKLFF. CDR3 bases: TGTGCCAGCAGCCCCGGGGGGGAGGAAAAACTGTTTTTT.

This clone occurred a few times. The rearrangement links TRBV29-1 to TRBJ1-2; D gene ambiguous. This CDR3 region has 15 residues. The V gene's germline CDR1 is SQVTM and CDR2 ANQGSEA. V was clipped by 6 bases and J by 4 bases, with 21 bases between them. The CDR3 sequence is CSVKGELQSTYGYTF. As DNA, the CDR3 is TGCAGCGTGAAGGGAGAGTTACAGAGTACCTATGGCTACACCTTC.

This clone has just a few counts. The V and J genes are TRBV29-1 and TRBJ2-1; D possibly corresponds to TRBD1 (6 bases). This CDR3 is built from 15 residues. Germline loops: CDR1 SQVTM, CDR2 ANQGSEA. V dropped 3 bases and J dropped 6 bases, with 18 bases sitting between them. The CDR3 protein is CSVDSGQMLGNEQFF. In nucleotides, the CDR3 is TGCAGCGTTGATTCGGGACAAATGTTGGGCAATGAGCAGTTCTTC.

The V gene is TRBV29-1, the J gene TRBJ2-7, with D perhaps TRBD2 (5 bases). In germline, CDR1 is SQVTM, CDR2 ANQGSEA. Trimming stripped 4 bases from V and 0 bases from J, with 19 bases between. The CDR3 length is 16 residues. CDR3 amino acids: CSVGGFSPLTSYEQYF. Here the CDR3 DNA reads TGCAGCGTTGGAGGGTTCAGCCCCTTGACCTCCTACGAGCAGTACTTC.

The chain couples TRBV6-5 to TRBJ1-1; no clear D. Germline CDR1 MNHEY, CDR2 SVGAGI. The CDR3 totals 14 residues. Deletions cut 0 bases from V and 9 bases from J, with 14 bases between. As DNA, the CDR3 is TGTGCCAGCAGTTACTCTCGTGGGTCCCTGCAAGCTTTCTTT. Translated: CASSYSRGSLQAFF.

On this clone: The same CDR3 arises from other DNA sequences in this sample as well. The V gene is TRBV30, the J gene TRBJ2-7, with D possibly TRBD2 on 5 matching bases. Germline values: CDR1 GTSNPN, CDR2 SVGIG (reference sequence). This CDR3 comprises 12 residues. V was cut by 0 bases and J by 3 bases, with 6 bases left in between. The CDR3 nucleotides read TGTGCCTGGAGTGTAAGCGGCTACGAGCAGTACTTC. Translated, it gives CAWSVSGYEQYF.

This chain connects TRBV29-1 to TRBJ1-1; perhaps TRBD1 as D (6 bases). V lost 8 bases to trimming and J lost 4 bases, with 14 bases between them. Germline CDR1 and CDR2: SQVTM and ANQGSEA. The CDR3 extends over 12 amino acids. This chain's CDR3 is CSYHGQITEAFF. In DNA form, the CDR3 reads TGCAGCTACCACGGACAGATCACTGAAGCTTTCTTT.

The J gene is TRBJ1-1, the V gene TRBV6-5, with 8 bases that match TRBD1. This CDR3 spans 16 amino acids. Losses at the gene ends were 2 bases for V and 3 bases for J; bases not matched to a gene: 8. CDR1 MNHEY and CDR2 SVGAGI come from the germline V gene. CDR3 sequence reads: CASSYGGTGKHTEAFF. For the CDR3, the DNA is TGTGCCAGCAGTTACGGTGGGACAGGAAAACACACTGAAGCTTTCTTT.